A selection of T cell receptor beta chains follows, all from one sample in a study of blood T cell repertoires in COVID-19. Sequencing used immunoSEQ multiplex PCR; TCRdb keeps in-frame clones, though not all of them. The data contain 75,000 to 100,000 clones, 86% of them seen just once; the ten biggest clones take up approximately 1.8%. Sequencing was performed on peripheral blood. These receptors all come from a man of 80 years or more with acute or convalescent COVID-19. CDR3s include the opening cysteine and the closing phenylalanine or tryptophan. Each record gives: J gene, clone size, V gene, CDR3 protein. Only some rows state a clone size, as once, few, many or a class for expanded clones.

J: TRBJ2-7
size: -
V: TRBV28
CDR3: CASSLSVTYEQYF

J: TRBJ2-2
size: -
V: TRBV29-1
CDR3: CSAITGLAGVGELFF

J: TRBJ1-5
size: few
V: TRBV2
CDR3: CASSERSTLSQHF

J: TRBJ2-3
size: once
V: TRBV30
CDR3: CAWSLRAGDTQYF

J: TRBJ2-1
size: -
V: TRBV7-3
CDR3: CASSSLAGGHSDEQFF

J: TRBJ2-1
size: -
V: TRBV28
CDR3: CASRTQPGLAIFVEQFF

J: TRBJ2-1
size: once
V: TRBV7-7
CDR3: CASSSSYRGGTYNEQFF

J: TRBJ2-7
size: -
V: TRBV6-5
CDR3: CASTGLASYEQYF

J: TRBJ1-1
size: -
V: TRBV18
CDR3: CASSPLQDTEAFF

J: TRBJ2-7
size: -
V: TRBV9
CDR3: CASSVSSGYEQYF

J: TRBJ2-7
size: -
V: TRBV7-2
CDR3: CASSLAPGVTYEQYF

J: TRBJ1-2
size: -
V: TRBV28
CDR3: CASSLHRVVSGYTF

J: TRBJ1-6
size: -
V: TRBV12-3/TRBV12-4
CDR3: CASRRQVRSPLHF

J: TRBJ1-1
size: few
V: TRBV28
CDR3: CASSPNPGQKNTEAFF

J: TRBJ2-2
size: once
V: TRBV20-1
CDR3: CSASIGGYTGELFF

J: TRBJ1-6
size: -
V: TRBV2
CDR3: CASSTQGLAYNSPLHF

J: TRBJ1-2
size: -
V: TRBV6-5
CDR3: CASSWAGGYGYTF

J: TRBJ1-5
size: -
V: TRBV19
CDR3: CASWGLDGGHQPQHF

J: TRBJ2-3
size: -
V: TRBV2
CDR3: CASKGTSGVTDTQYF

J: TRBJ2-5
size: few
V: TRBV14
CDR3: CASSRGLAAQETQYF

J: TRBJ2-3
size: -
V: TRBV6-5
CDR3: CASSYFGRATDTQYF

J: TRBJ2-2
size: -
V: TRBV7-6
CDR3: CASSTRQGVSGELFF

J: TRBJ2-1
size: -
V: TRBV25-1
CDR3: CASSEGLAGVGREQFF

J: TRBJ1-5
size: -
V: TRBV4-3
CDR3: CASSQERQGHQPQHF

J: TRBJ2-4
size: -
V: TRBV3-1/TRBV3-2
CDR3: CASSQEDRAQYF

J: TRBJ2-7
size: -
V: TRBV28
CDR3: CASSPAGSGGIYEQYF

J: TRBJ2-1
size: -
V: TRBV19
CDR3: CASRDDRGSYNEQFF

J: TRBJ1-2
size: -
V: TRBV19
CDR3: CASSISVYGYTF

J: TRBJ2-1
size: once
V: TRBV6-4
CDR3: CASSDFRGRLNEQFF

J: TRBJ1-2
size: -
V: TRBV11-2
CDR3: CASSLTGTGADGYTF

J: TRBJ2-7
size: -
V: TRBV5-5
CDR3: CASSLSQGYEQYF

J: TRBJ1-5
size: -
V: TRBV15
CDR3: CATSRDLQGAGQPQHF

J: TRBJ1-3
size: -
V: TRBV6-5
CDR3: CASRLDRSSGNTIYF

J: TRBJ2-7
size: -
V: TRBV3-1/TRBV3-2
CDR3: CASSQEQAGLFPYEQYF

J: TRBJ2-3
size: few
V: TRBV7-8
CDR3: CASSLRIFPSTDTQYF

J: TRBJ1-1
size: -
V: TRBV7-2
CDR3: CASSLGDGAEAFF

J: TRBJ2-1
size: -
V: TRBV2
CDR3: CASSDGTSGNEQFF

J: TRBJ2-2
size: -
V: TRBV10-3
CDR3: CATQAGGTNTGELFF